This entry lists 30 T cell receptor beta chains sequenced from one sample in a study of identical twins (dated by TCRdb to 2015 to 2016). Libraries were built with 5' RACE. Sequencing was performed on an Illumina HiSeq 2000. TCRdb's own reprocessing of the public reads used fastp at Q25 and MiXCR and kept productive beta chains. Rows with a matching CDR3 protein are joined into one entry that keeps the most common DNA and genes. Across this sample there are hundreds of thousands of distinct CDR3 sequences, with 24% seen only once. The ten largest clones take up approximately 2.9% of the sample. These data were also reused for a study on T cells expressing NK-cell markers.

Sequencing was carried out using CD4+ T cells sorted from blood. The receptor set was obtained from a woman between 18 and 30 years old in good health.

This clonotype was seen only a few times. This chain links TRBV20-1 with TRBJ2-1, with TRBD2 matching 9 bases. Germline CDR1 and CDR2: DFQATT and SNEGSKA (reference sequence). The junction had 10 bases not matched to a gene; V was cut back by 6 bases and J by 4 bases. The CDR3 length is 15 residues. DNA of the CDR3: TGCAGTGCCAGCTTTAGCGGGAGAAATTACAATGAGCAGTTCTTC. It yields the protein CSASFSGRNYNEQFF.

This chain links TRBV28 with TRBJ1-2; D is perhaps TRBD1 (6 bases). CDR1 is MDHEN and CDR2 is SYDVKM in the germline V gene. This CDR3 is 13 amino acids long. The V gene lost 6 bases and the J gene lost 8 bases, with 16 bases spanning the gap. The CDR3, as DNA: TGTGCCAGCAGAATCATACAGGGACTCGGCTACACCTTC. Its translation: CASRIIQGLGYTF.

The gene calls are TRBV18 and TRBJ2-7; the D is unclear. V lost 2 bases and J 2 bases, leaving 7 bases between the germline ends. Germline V gene data show CDR1 as KGHSH and CDR2 as LQKENI. This CDR3 has 13 residues. The CDR3 bases are TGTGCCAGCTCACCAGGCAGAACCTACGAGCAGTACTTC. Translation: CASSPGRTYEQYF.

The chain joins TRBV20-1 to TRBJ2-7; either TRBD1 or TRBD2 may fit D (5 bases each). This CDR3 is built from 14 residues. The germline V and J ends were trimmed by 2 bases and 3 bases, with 14 bases remaining between them. Germline-derived CDR1 and CDR2 are DFQATT and SNEGSKA (reference sequence). CDR3 nucleotides: TGCAGTGCTAGACCTTCGGGGCTTTACTACGAGCAGTACTTC. Translation: CSARPSGLYYEQYF.

The chain recombines TRBV20-1 with TRBJ1-5; D gene uncertain. Germline CDR1 reads DFQATT; CDR2 reads SNEGSKA (reference sequence). The CDR3 totals 13 residues. The CDR3 here is CSVRQSWGQPQHF. In DNA, the CDR3 is TGCAGCGTCCGGCAGTCCTGGGGTCAGCCCCAGCATTTT.

The sample holds a few counts of this clonotype. This chain uses TRBV2 with TRBJ2-7, with 8 bases fitting TRBD1. CDR1 SNHLY and CDR2 FYNNEI come from the germline V gene. The trim removed 0 bases at V and 1 base at J, leaving 8 bases unmatched. This CDR3 is built from 17 residues. The CDR3 DNA reads as TGTGCCAGCAGTGAAGCGCGATCAGGGACAGGTTCCTACGAGCAGTACTTC. Protein: CASSEARSGTGSYEQYF.

This clonotype was seen more than once but under ten times. V gene TRBV6-1 combines with J gene TRBJ2-7; D may be TRBD1 (6 bases). CDR1 is MNHNS and CDR2 is SASEGT in the germline V gene. The CDR3 length is 13 residues. Deletions cut 3 bases from V and 3 bases from J, with 9 bases between. The CDR3 DNA reads TGTGCCAGCAGTGAGAACAGGGACTACGAGCAGTACTTC. Translation gives CASSENRDYEQYF.

The chain has TRBV7-2 and TRBJ1-3, with unresolved D. The CDR3 has 11 amino acids. Trimming removed 11 bases at V and 0 bases at J, with 5 bases between. Germline CDR1 reads SGHTA; CDR2 reads FQGNSA. Here the CDR3 reads CAWASGNTIYF. CDR3 sequence (DNA): TGTGCCTGGGCCTCTGGAAACACCATATATTTT.

This clonotype was detected only a few times. This chain connects TRBV7-2 to TRBJ1-5; D unresolved. Germline V gives CDR1 SGHTA, CDR2 FQGNSA. V was pared by 4 bases and J by 4 bases, with 8 bases between. The CDR3 covers 13 residues. CDR3 sequence (DNA): TGTGCCAGCAGCTCGGGTCTTAATCAGCCCCAGCATTTT. It codes for CASSSGLNQPQHF.

The chain recombines TRBV2 with TRBJ2-3, with unresolved D. With 8 bases removed from V and 2 bases from J, the gap between germline ends came to 11 bases. Per the germline V gene, CDR1 is SNHLY and CDR2 is FYNNEI. CDR3 length: 13 amino acids. The CDR3 spells CASGSFFTDTQYF. The CDR3 nucleotides are TGTGCCAGCGGGTCATTTTTCACAGATACGCAGTATTTT. Combining the CDR3 with reference TRBV2 and TRBJ2-3 gives the whole variable domain EPEVTQTPSHQVTQMGQEVILRCVPISNHLYFYWYRQILGQKVEFLVSFYNNEISEKSEIFDDQFSVERPDGSNFTLKIRSTKLEDSAMYFCASGSFFTDTQYFGPGTRLTVL.

The chain combines TRBV5-5 with TRBJ2-7; D ambiguous. From germline, CDR1 is SGHKS and CDR2 YYEKEE (reference sequence). The CDR3 runs 15 residues. Between the trimmed V and J ends, which lost 3 bases and 4 bases, there was a span of 17 bases. The CDR3: CASSYPLGRSYEQYF. The CDR3 region has the DNA TGTGCCAGCAGCTATCCTCTCGGTAGGTCTTACGAGCAGTACTTC.

This chain uses TRBV7-9 with TRBJ1-2; 11 nucleotides line up with TRBD1. Germline CDR1 reads SEHNR; CDR2 reads FQNEAQ (reference sequence). V trimming: 5 bases; J trimming: 3 bases; junction bases outside the gene matches: 5. This CDR3 is 15 amino acids long. CDR3 coding DNA: TGTGCCAGCAGCAACCTGGACAGGGGGCACTATGGCTACACCTTC. This gives the protein CASSNLDRGHYGYTF.

The chain uses TRBV5-1 and TRBJ2-2; either TRBD1 or TRBD2 may supply D (5 bases each). V shed 4 bases and J shed 8 bases, with 18 bases lying between them. The CDR3 spans 15 residues. Germline V lookup: CDR1 SGHRS, CDR2 YFSETQ. CDR3 nucleotide sequence: TGCGCCAGCAGCGGCCGGGACGCCGGATCTGGGGAGCTGTTTTTT. Translating it yields CASSGRDAGSGELFF.

This clonotype occurred a few times. This chain connects TRBV5-1 to TRBJ2-1; tentatively, D is TRBD1 (5 bases). The CDR3 spans 15 residues. The V end was cut by 7 bases, the J end by 3 bases, with 17 bases between. Germline CDR1 is SGHRS and CDR2 is YFSETQ. CDR3 region: CASSISGHGYNEQFF. Written as DNA, the CDR3 is TGCGCCAGCTCAATTTCAGGGCATGGCTACAATGAGCAGTTCTTC.

A few counts support this clonotype. The chain carries TRBV27 and TRBJ2-5, with D hard to call. From germline, CDR1 is MNHEY and CDR2 SMNVEV (reference sequence). V gave up 5 bases and J gave up 3 bases, with 10 bases separating them. This CDR3 has 13 amino acids. CDR3 sequence reads: CASSPEIKETQYF. In nucleotides, the CDR3 is TGTGCCAGCAGTCCCGAGATCAAAGAGACCCAGTACTTC.

This clonotype was detected only a few times. The chain recombines TRBV3-1 with TRBJ1-1; D is perhaps TRBD1 (5 bases). V was shortened by 6 bases and J by 1 base, with 12 bases between the two germline ends. Germline V lookup: CDR1 LGHDT, CDR2 YNNKEL (reference sequence). The CDR3 extends over 14 amino acids. The CDR3 DNA is TGTGCCAGCAGTATGACAGTCCCGAACACTGAAGCTTTCTTT. Residues: CASSMTVPNTEAFF.

This clonotype showed up just a few times. The rearrangement links TRBV7-6 to TRBJ2-7; tentatively, D is TRBD1 (6 bases). The CDR3 is 16 amino acids. The germline CDR1 and CDR2 sequences are SGHVS and FNYEAQ. Trimming left V 4 bases short and J 2 bases short, with 18 bases between. CDR3 nucleotide sequence: TGTGCCAGCAGCTCAGCCGGGACACGACGAACCTACGAGCAGTACTTC. This gives the protein CASSSAGTRRTYEQYF.

This clonotype came up a few times. This chain joins TRBV5-1 and TRBJ2-1, with unresolved D. CDR3 length: 13 residues. Looked up from germline, CDR1 is SGHRS and CDR2 is YFSETQ. V gave up 5 bases and J gave up 4 bases, with 10 bases separating them. This CDR3 reads CASRYRPYNEQFF. The CDR3 nucleotides read TGCGCCAGCAGATATCGACCGTACAATGAGCAGTTCTTC.

This clonotype occurred a few times. The chain combines TRBV5-1 with TRBJ2-1, with 7 bases matching TRBD2. This CDR3 is built from 17 residues. The ends lost 2 bases at V and 2 bases at J; junction bases unmatched: 10. Germline V gives CDR1 SGHRS, CDR2 YFSETQ. CDR3 DNA sequence: TGCGCCAGCAGCTTAAGGCTAGCGGCCAATACCTACAATGAGCAGTTCTTC. This encodes CASSLRLAANTYNEQFF.

This clonotype has just a few counts. The chain employs TRBV11-2 and TRBJ2-7, with D possibly being TRBD1 (5 bases). The CDR3 totals 13 residues. From germline, CDR1 is SGHAT and CDR2 FQNNGV. With 0 bases removed from V and 5 bases from J, the gap between germline ends came to 8 bases. CDR3 protein: CASSLDRVHEQYF. CDR3 nucleotides: TGTGCCAGCAGCTTAGACAGGGTACACGAGCAGTACTTC.

V and J are TRBV7-9 and TRBJ1-1, with TRBD1 matching 7 bases. Germline V gene lookup returns CDR1 SEHNR and CDR2 FQNEAQ (reference sequence). Trimming cost V 3 bases and J 8 bases; bases outside gene matches: 6. The CDR3 is made up of 13 amino acids. CDR3 sequence reads: CASSFRTGGEAFF. The CDR3, as DNA: TGTGCCAGCAGCTTTAGGACAGGAGGGGAAGCTTTCTTT.

This clonotype has only a few counts. This chain uses TRBV20-1 with TRBJ2-7; D is perhaps TRBD1 or TRBD2 (6 bases each). The CDR3 runs to 16 residues. The germline gives CDR1 DFQATT, CDR2 SNEGSKA (reference sequence). V was cut by 5 bases and J by 1 base, with 21 bases left in between. CDR3 region: CSAGRGGRGESYEQYF. CDR3 nucleotides: TGCAGTGCTGGAAGGGGAGGCAGGGGCGAATCCTACGAGCAGTACTTC.

The chain couples TRBV7-9 to TRBJ2-2; 8 bases line up with TRBD2. Germline CDR1 is SEHNR and CDR2 is FQNEAQ (reference sequence). The CDR3 runs 15 residues. V lost 4 bases and J lost 2; bases outside the gene matches: 3. The CDR3 reads CASSYSGGNTGELFF. CDR3 nucleotide sequence: TGTGCCAGCAGCTACAGCGGGGGAAACACCGGGGAGCTGTTTTTT.

This clonotype was counted between two and nine times. This rearrangement joins TRBV7-2 to TRBJ2-1; 7 nucleotides align to TRBD2. Losses at the gene ends were 5 bases for V and 4 bases for J; bases not matched to a gene: 8. The CDR3 sequence is 15 residues long. The V gene's germline CDR1 is SGHTA and CDR2 FQGNSA. The CDR3 loop is CASSTRGDYYNEQFF. In DNA, the CDR3 is TGTGCCAGCAGCACCAGAGGGGACTATTACAATGAGCAGTTCTTC.

The rearrangement links TRBV20-1 to TRBJ2-3; tentatively, D is TRBD2 (6 bases). The germline V gene encodes CDR1 DFQATT and CDR2 SNEGSKA (reference sequence). This CDR3 is 14 amino acids long. Trimming pared 5 bases from V and 1 base from J, leaving 13 bases between. Written as DNA, the CDR3 is TGCAGTGCTGGTAGTGCTAGCGGCACAGATACGCAGTATTTT. This gives the protein CSAGSASGTDTQYF.

The genes are TRBV29-1 and TRBJ2-3, with D unclear. The germline CDR1 and CDR2 sequences are SQVTM and ANQGSEA. V was cut by 0 bases and J by 6 bases, with 4 bases left in between. The CDR3 extends over 11 amino acids. CDR3 region: CSVEEADTQYF. The CDR3 nucleotides read TGCAGCGTTGAAGAAGCCGATACGCAGTATTTT.

This clonotype was seen only a few times. This rearrangement joins TRBV5-1 to TRBJ1-2; no reliable D call. The CDR3 runs to 13 residues. Germline-derived CDR1 and CDR2 are SGHRS and YFSETQ. V lost 4 bases and J lost 8, with 15 bases in between. This CDR3 reads CASSPQESAGYTF. DNA for the CDR3: TGCGCCAGCAGCCCTCAGGAATCGGCGGGCTACACCTTC. Full variable domain (rest looked up from reference TRBV5-1 and TRBJ1-2): KAGVTQTPRYLIKTRGQQVTLSCSPISGHRSVSWYQQTPGQGLQFLFEYFSETQRNKGNFPGRFSGRQFSNSRSEMNVSTLELGDSALYLCASSPQESAGYTFGSGTRLTVV.

The chain recombines TRBV6-5 with TRBJ2-1; 9 nucleotides align to TRBD2. V was clipped by 2 bases and J by 9 bases; unmatched bases: 8. From germline, CDR1 is MNHEY and CDR2 SVGAGI. The CDR3 is 15 amino acids. As DNA, the CDR3 is TGTGCCAGCAGTTACGCGGGGGGGCAACGGAGTGAGCAGTTCTTC. Residues: CASSYAGGQRSEQFF.

J is TRBJ2-3 and V is TRBV6-2 or TRBV6-3, with D tentatively TRBD1 (5 bases). Germline-derived CDR1 and CDR2 are MNHEY and SVGEGT. Trimming removed 4 bases at V and 3 bases at J, with 11 bases between. The CDR3 totals 14 residues. The CDR3: CASSFRDRTDTQYF. The CDR3 coding sequence is TGTGCCAGCAGTTTCAGAGACAGAACAGATACGCAGTATTTT.

This chain connects TRBV6-2 or TRBV6-3 to TRBJ2-7; D gene ambiguous. CDR1 and CDR2 from the germline V gene are MNHEY and SVGEGT. The CDR3 totals 14 residues. V was clipped by 2 bases and J by 9 bases, with 17 bases between them. The CDR3 region has the DNA TGTGCCAGCAGTTACGACCCGTATAACCTACGGCAGTACTTC. It encodes CASSYDPYNLRQYF.